This is a list of T cell receptor beta chains from one sample in a study of cytomegalovirus exposure and HLA in healthy donors. Repertoires were generated with immunoSEQ multiplex PCR, while TCRdb's copy carries only in-frame clones and drops some. The table has 300,000 or so clones, approximately 84% seen once. The specimen was PBMCs. These receptors were obtained from a woman between 35 and 50 years old in good health and CMV-seropositive. The CDR3 runs from the conserved cysteine through the conserved F or W. Fields, in order: clone size, D gene, J gene, V gene, CDR3 DNA, CDR3 protein. A D gene is named only where the DNA matches it firmly. Only part of the rows carry a size: once, few, many, or a class if the clone is expanded.

.,.,TRBJ1-1,TRBV6-5,TGTGCCAGCAGCCCCCACATTGGGCCAAACACTGAAGCTTTCTTT,CASSPHIGPNTEAFF
.,.,TRBJ1-1,TRBV10-3,TGTGCCATCAGTGGCGGGGGCACTGAAGCTTTCTTT,CAISGGGTEAFF
.,.,TRBJ1-5,TRBV6-5,TGTGCCAGCAGCAGCCAACTAACGGGTCAGCCCCAGCATTTT,CASSSQLTGQPQHF
.,TRBD1,TRBJ2-2,TRBV28,TGTGCCAGCAGTCAACGGACAGGGTCCACCGGGGAGCTGTTTTTT,CASSQRTGSTGELFF
.,.,TRBJ2-1,TRBV7-3,TGTGCCAGCAGCCTGCCGGGACTCGAGCAGTTCTTC,CASSLPGLEQFF
.,TRBD1,TRBJ1-1,TRBV9,TGTGCCAGCAGCGTTTCTTCGGGACAGGGGGCCACTGAAGCTTTCTTT,CASSVSSGQGATEAFF
.,TRBD2,TRBJ2-7,TRBV28,TGTGCCAGCAGTCCCCGGGAGGGGGGGAGGTACGAGCAGTACTTC,CASSPREGGRYEQYF
.,TRBD2,TRBJ2-5,TRBV11-3,TGTGCCAGCAGCTTAGATGGGCTGCTAGCGGGCGGGGAGACCCAGTACTTC,CASSLDGLLAGGETQYF
.,.,TRBJ2-1,TRBV7-2,TGTGCCAGCAGCCCCTCTACAGGTACCTACAATGAGCAGTTCTTC,CASSPSTGTYNEQFF
few,TRBD1,TRBJ1-4,TRBV18,TGTGCCAGCTCACCCGCACAGGGGTCTGAAAAACTGTTTTTT,CASSPAQGSEKLFF
.,TRBD2,TRBJ2-1,TRBV7-3,TGTGCCAGCAGTAAAGGGACTAGCGGATACAATGAGCAGTTCTTC,CASSKGTSGYNEQFF
.,.,TRBJ2-7,TRBV21-1,TGTGCCAGCAGCCAAAAACAGGGCGAGCAGTACTTC,CASSQKQGEQYF
.,TRBD1,TRBJ1-5,TRBV19,TGTGCCAGTAGTAGAGGCACAGGGGGCCCCTTAAGTCAGCCCCAGCATTTT,CASSRGTGGPLSQPQHF
.,.,TRBJ1-5,TRBV4-2,TGTGCCAGCAGTGAAACTCAGACCGCAGCGAAGGGGCAGCCCCAGCATTTT,CASSETQTAAKGQPQHF
.,TRBD1,TRBJ2-2,TRBV7-9,TGTGCCAGCAGCTTGGGGACAGGGGCCCACACCGGGGAGCTGTTTTTT,CASSLGTGAHTGELFF
.,TRBD2,TRBJ2-1,TRBV6-5,TGTGCCAGCAGTTATACGCGGGAGGGCAGCAATGAGCAGTTCTTC,CASSYTREGSNEQFF
.,TRBD1,TRBJ1-1,TRBV4-3,TGCGCCAGCAGCCAAGTAGACAGGGCTGAAGCTTTCTTT,CASSQVDRAEAFF
.,TRBD1,TRBJ1-5,TRBV6-1,TGTGCCAGCAGTGGTCTGGGACAGGGGAATCAGCCCCAGCATTTT,CASSGLGQGNQPQHF
.,TRBD1,TRBJ2-7,TRBV5-1,TGCGCCAGCAGCCCGCAGGGACAGGGAATCTTAGGCGAGCAGTACTTC,CASSPQGQGILGEQYF
.,.,TRBJ2-7,TRBV19,TGTGCCAGTAGTATAGAACAGGGACCCTACGAGCAGTACTTC,CASSIEQGPYEQYF